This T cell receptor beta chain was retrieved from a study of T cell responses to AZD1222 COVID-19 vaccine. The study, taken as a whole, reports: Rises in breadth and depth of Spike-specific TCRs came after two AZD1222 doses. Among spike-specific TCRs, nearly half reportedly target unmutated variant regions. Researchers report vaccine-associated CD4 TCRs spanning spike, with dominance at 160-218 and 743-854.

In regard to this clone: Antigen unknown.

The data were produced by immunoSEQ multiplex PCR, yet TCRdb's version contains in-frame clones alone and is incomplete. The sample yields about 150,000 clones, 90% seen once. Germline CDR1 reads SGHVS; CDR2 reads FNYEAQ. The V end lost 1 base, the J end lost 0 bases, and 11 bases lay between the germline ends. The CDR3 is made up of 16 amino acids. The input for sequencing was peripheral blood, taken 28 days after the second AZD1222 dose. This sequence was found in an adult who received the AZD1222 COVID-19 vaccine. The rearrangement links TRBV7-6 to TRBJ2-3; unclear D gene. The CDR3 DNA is TGTGCCAGCAGCTTAGGACTGATAACTAGCACAGATACGCAGTATTTT. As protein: CASSLGLITSTDTQYF.